The 15 T cell receptor beta chains listed next were all sequenced from one sample in a study of identical twins. TCRdb ran MiXCR on the 5' RACE reads and lists one entry per CDR3 protein. The table shows approximately 300,000 distinct CDR3 sequences, with roughly 9.8% occurring only once. This same sample was also taken into another study, of yellow fever vaccine responses in identical twins.

Sequenced material: CD8+ T cells sorted from blood. The source is a woman under 30 in good health.

This clonotype has just a few counts. V usage is TRBV20-1 and J usage is TRBJ1-1, with D uncertain. Per germline, CDR1 DFQATT and CDR2 SNEGSKA (reference sequence). The germline V and J ends were trimmed by 1 base and 1 base, with 4 bases remaining between them. The CDR3 spans 12 residues. The CDR3 DNA sequence: TGCAGTGCTAGAGGGTGGAACACTGAAGCTTTCTTT. It codes for CSARGWNTEAFF.

The rearrangement links TRBV30 to TRBJ2-7; D is possibly TRBD1 or TRBD2 (6 bases each). The V end lost 4 bases, the J end lost 0 bases, and 16 bases lay between the germline ends. Germline values: CDR1 GTSNPN, CDR2 SVGIG (reference sequence). The CDR3 sequence is 15 residues long. CDR3 amino acids: CAWIVGGLSSYEQYF. The CDR3 DNA reads TGTGCCTGGATAGTCGGGGGCCTCTCCTCCTACGAGCAGTACTTC. Complete variable domain (other parts from reference TRBV30 and TRBJ2-7): SQTIHQWPATLVQPVGSPLSLECTVEGTSNPNLYWYRQAAGRGLQLLFYSVGIGQISSEVPQNLSASRPQDRQFILSSKKLLLSDSGFYLCAWIVGGLSSYEQYFGPGTRLTVT.

This clonotype has a count of ten or more. V and J are TRBV11-2 and TRBJ2-7, with D unresolved. The CDR3 covers 14 residues. Germline V lookup: CDR1 SGHAT, CDR2 FQNNGV. Trimming stripped 0 bases from V and 3 bases from J, with 9 bases between. The CDR3 sequence: CASSLEYSYYEQYF. The CDR3 DNA sequence: TGTGCCAGCAGCTTAGAGTACTCCTACTACGAGCAGTACTTC.

The genes are TRBV20-1 and TRBJ2-3, with 9 bases lining up with TRBD2. The CDR3 is 15 amino acids. J lost 3 bases, V lost 6 bases, and 10 bases had no gene match. In germline, CDR1 is DFQATT, CDR2 SNEGSKA (reference sequence). CDR3 loop: CSASRSGLATDTQYF. The CDR3 region has the DNA TGCAGTGCGTCCCGTTCGGGACTAGCAACAGATACGCAGTATTTT.

The chain is built from TRBV7-8 and TRBJ1-4; no definite D call. The V end lost 1 base, the J end lost 11 bases, and 17 bases lay between the germline ends. CDR1 and CDR2 from the germline V gene are SGHVS and FQNEAQ. The CDR3 is 15 amino acids. CDR3 loop: CASSLELGRRAKLFF. The CDR3 nucleotides are TGTGCCAGCAGCTTAGAGTTGGGGAGAAGGGCGAAACTGTTTTTT.

This clonotype was recorded a few times. The rearrangement joins TRBV7-9 to TRBJ1-4; 10 bases align to TRBD1. The CDR3 is made up of 14 amino acids. V dropped 5 bases and J dropped 8; count of bases not matched to a gene: 5. CDR1 is SEHNR, CDR2 FQNEAQ, per germline (reference sequence). CDR3 protein: CASSHGTGEEKLFF. The CDR3 DNA follows: TGTGCCAGCAGCCACGGGACAGGGGAGGAAAAACTGTTTTTT. The full variable domain, in which reference TRBV7-9 and TRBJ1-4 provide the parts outside the CDR3, is DTGVSQNPRHKITKRGQNVTFRCDPISEHNRLYWYRQTLGQGPEFLTYFQNEAQLEKSRLLSDRFSAERPKGSFSTLEIQRTEQGDSAMYLCASSHGTGEEKLFFGSGTQLSVL.

This clonotype was counted at least ten times. The CDR3 reads CASSYTEGHPLPYEQYF. The DNA for the CDR3 is TGTGCCAGCAGTTACACAGAGGGACATCCGCTACCCTACGAGCAGTACTTC. The J gene is TRBJ2-7, the V gene TRBV6-2 or TRBV6-3; D possibly corresponds to TRBD1 (6 bases). V dropped 2 bases and J dropped 2 bases, with 19 bases sitting between them. The CDR3 extends over 17 amino acids. Germline V gene sequence: CDR1 MNHEY, CDR2 SVGEGT.

This clonotype was observed at least ten times. The chain is built from TRBV4-1 and TRBJ1-6; perhaps TRBD1 as D (5 bases). V lost 1 base and J 9 bases, leaving 13 bases between the germline ends. The CDR3 consists of 15 residues. CDR1 is MGHRA and CDR2 is YSYEKL in the germline V gene. CDR3 in DNA: TGCGCCAGCAGCCAAGGCGGGGGTTGGGGTTCACCCCTCCACTTT. Residues: CASSQGGGWGSPLHF.

There are many counts of this clonotype. This chain connects TRBV11-2 to TRBJ2-2, with D perhaps assigned TRBD1 or TRBD2 (5 bases each). This CDR3 is 14 amino acids long. The V gene's germline CDR1 is SGHAT and CDR2 FQNNGV. V was shortened by 8 bases and J by 6 bases, with 16 bases between the two germline ends. The CDR3 DNA reads TGTGCCAGCGCCCTAAATGGGGGAGCCGGGGAGCTGTTTTTT. Translation gives CASALNGGAGELFF.

The gene calls are TRBV5-1 and TRBJ2-5; 7 bases align to TRBD2. The V gene end was trimmed by 4 bases and the J gene end by 7 bases; junction bases not matched to a gene: 7. Germline V gene lookup returns CDR1 SGHRS and CDR2 YFSETQ. The length of the CDR3 is 13 residues. Here the CDR3 DNA reads TGCGCCAGCAGCCGCGGGGGTCCAGGGACCCAGTACTTC. It encodes CASSRGGPGTQYF.

The chain couples TRBV15 to TRBJ1-1; D call uncertain. This CDR3 comprises 15 residues. The V gene's germline CDR1 is LNHNV and CDR2 YYDKDF (reference sequence). V was clipped by 0 bases and J by 0 bases, with 8 bases between them. CDR3: CATSRDQAVNTEAFF. DNA of the CDR3: TGTGCCACCAGCAGAGATCAGGCGGTGAACACTGAAGCTTTCTTT.

This clonotype was observed at least ten times. The rearrangement uses TRBV29-1 and TRBJ2-1; the D is unclear. The CDR3 is 13 amino acids. Trimming took off 4 bases at V and 3 bases at J, with 10 bases between the two ends. Germline values: CDR1 SQVTM, CDR2 ANQGSEA. The CDR3 nucleotides read TGCAGCGTTGGACCAGAGAGCTACAATGAGCAGTTCTTC. As protein: CSVGPESYNEQFF.

This clonotype was observed a handful of times. This rearrangement joins TRBV18 to TRBJ1-2; D is uncertain. The CDR3 covers 14 residues. Per the germline V gene, CDR1 is KGHSH and CDR2 is LQKENI. Trimming shortened V by 1 base and J by 3 bases, and 9 bases separated the two germline ends. The CDR3 region is CASSPRTAYYGYTF. CDR3 DNA sequence: TGTGCCAGCTCACCACGAACCGCCTACTATGGCTACACCTTC.

This chain uses TRBV4-1 with TRBJ2-3; weak D call: TRBD1 (6 bases). The CDR3 totals 15 residues. Germline-derived CDR1 and CDR2 are MGHRA and YSYEKL. The ends were cut back, 5 bases at V and 0 bases at J, with 12 bases in the middle. CDR3 bases: TGCGCCAGCAGCTACAGACAGGCTAGCACAGATACGCAGTATTTT. Translating gives CASSYRQASTDTQYF.

The table lists this clonotype with many counts. The J gene is TRBJ2-1, the V gene TRBV4-3, with D perhaps TRBD1 (5 bases). Looked up from germline, CDR1 is LGHNA and CDR2 is YSLEER. V dropped 0 bases and J dropped 4 bases, with 13 bases sitting between them. CDR3 length: 16 amino acids. The DNA of the CDR3 is TGCGCCAGCAGCCAAGATTACCCGCAGGGATACAATGAGCAGTTCTTC. It is translated as CASSQDYPQGYNEQFF.